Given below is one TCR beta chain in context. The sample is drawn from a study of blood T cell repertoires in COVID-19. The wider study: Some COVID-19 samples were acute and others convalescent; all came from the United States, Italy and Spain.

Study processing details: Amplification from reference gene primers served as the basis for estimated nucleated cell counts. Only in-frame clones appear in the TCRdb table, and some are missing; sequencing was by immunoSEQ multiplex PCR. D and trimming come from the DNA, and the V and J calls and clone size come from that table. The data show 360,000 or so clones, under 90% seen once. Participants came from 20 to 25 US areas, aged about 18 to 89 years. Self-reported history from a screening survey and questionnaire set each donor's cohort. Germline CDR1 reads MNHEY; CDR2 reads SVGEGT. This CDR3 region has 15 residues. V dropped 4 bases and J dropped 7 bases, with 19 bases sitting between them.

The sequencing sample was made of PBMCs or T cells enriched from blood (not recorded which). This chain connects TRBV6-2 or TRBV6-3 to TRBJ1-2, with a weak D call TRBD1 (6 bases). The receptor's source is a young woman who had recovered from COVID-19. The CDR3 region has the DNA TGTGCCAGCAGTTCCCAGTGGGGGCATGTCGGTGGCTACACCTTC. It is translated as CASSSQWGHVGGYTF.